These T cell receptor beta chains were read from a single sample in a study of blood T cell repertoires in COVID-19. The repertoire was sequenced with immunoSEQ multiplex PCR; TCRdb's copy has only in-frame clones and lacks some. The sample lists fewer than 180,000 clones; approximately 86% were seen once. The sample consisted of peripheral blood. The receptors shown here come from a man in his 70s with acute or convalescent COVID-19. CDR3s leave out the opening cysteine and the closing phenylalanine or tryptophan. Part of the rows lack a size; the others show once, few, many or a class for expanded clones.

j_call clone_size v_call cdr3_aa
TRBJ2-5 . TRBV7-9 ASSLVLAGETQY
TRBJ1-6 . TRBV18 ASSPRRQGDSPLH
TRBJ2-5 . TRBV12-5 ASGLITEETQY
TRBJ2-1 . TRBV5-1 ASSFDRLAGGF
TRBJ2-1 . TRBV11-2 ASSNRDRSYNEQF
TRBJ2-1 . TRBV7-3 ASSLSSEHEQF
TRBJ1-2 . TRBV6-2/TRBV6-3 ASSFPGRPNYGYT
TRBJ1-2 . TRBV28 ASSTVQGRYT
TRBJ2-1 . TRBV6-4 ASSDSIPGNEQF
TRBJ2-6 . TRBV19 ASMRQGPGANVLT
TRBJ2-7 few TRBV4-2 ASSQDGDSSYEQY
TRBJ2-3 . TRBV7-2 ASSLLAGEVDTQY
TRBJ2-7 . TRBV5-1 ASSTRDMPGEQY
TRBJ2-7 . TRBV11-2 ASSLATESYEQY
TRBJ2-5 once TRBV5-1 ASSLVLAGGSLETQY
TRBJ1-1 . TRBV18 ASSLGTVNTEAF
TRBJ1-3 . TRBV27 ASSLTLPGRGNTIY
TRBJ1-3 . TRBV28 ASRPPGQGDGNTIY
TRBJ2-1 . TRBV5-4 ASSVDSNEQF
TRBJ1-1 . TRBV4-3 ASSQGRVNTEAF
TRBJ2-5 . TRBV6-1 ASKTSGRGKETQY
TRBJ2-3 . TRBV2 ASNRQGGTDTQY
TRBJ2-7 . TRBV6-5 ASGDRRRLEQY
TRBJ2-7 few TRBV24-1 ATKSGQYSYEQY
TRBJ2-2 . TRBV27 ASSRDRSTGELF
TRBJ1-1 . TRBV13 ASSPRQGTNTEAF
TRBJ1-3 . TRBV2 ASSKLRGQGNTIY
TRBJ2-3 . TRBV7-2 ASSLNPGQINTDTQY
TRBJ1-3 . TRBV10-2 ASSESAGSSGNTIY
TRBJ2-7 . TRBV9 ASSVGRGSYEQY
TRBJ2-1 . TRBV24-1 ATSDASGRNEQF
TRBJ1-5 medium-sized TRBV6-5 ASSYAPGGGEQPQH
TRBJ1-2 . TRBV28 ASRETGFYGYT
TRBJ2-7 . TRBV3-1/TRBV3-2 ASSQGYEGDYEQY
TRBJ2-5 . TRBV24-1 ATSEGDRGWQETQY
TRBJ2-7 . TRBV5-1 ASSLAVGGIYEQY
TRBJ1-4 . TRBV28 ASRKWTGGTNEKLF
TRBJ2-2 . TRBV10-1 ASSESAGTSGRADTGELF
TRBJ2-3 . TRBV6-6 ASSIRDFTDTQY
TRBJ2-5 once TRBV7-7 ASSLAGVDGETQY
TRBJ1-4 . TRBV19 ASSPFRVGKEKLF